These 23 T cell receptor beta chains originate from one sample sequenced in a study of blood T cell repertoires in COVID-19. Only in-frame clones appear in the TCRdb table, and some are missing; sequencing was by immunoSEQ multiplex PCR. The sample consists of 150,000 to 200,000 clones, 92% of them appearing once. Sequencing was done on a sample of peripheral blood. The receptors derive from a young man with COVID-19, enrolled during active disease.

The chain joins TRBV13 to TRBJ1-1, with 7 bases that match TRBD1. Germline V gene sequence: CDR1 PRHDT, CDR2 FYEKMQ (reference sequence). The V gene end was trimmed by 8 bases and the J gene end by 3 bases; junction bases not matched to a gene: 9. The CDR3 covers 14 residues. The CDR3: CASAYRGGDTEAFF. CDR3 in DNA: TGTGCCAGCGCATACAGGGGTGGCGACACTGAAGCTTTCTTT.

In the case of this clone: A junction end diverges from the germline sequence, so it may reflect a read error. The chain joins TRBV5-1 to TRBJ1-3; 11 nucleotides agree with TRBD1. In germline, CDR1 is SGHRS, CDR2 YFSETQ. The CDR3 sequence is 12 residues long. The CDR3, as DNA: TGCGCCAGCAGCTTAGGGACAGGGGGATATCATTTT. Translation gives CASSLGTGGYHF. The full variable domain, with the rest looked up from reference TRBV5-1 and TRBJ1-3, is KAGVTQTPRYLIKTRGQQVTLSCSPISGHRSVSWYQQTPGQGLQFLFEYFSETQRNKGNFPGRFSGRQFSNSRSEMNVSTLELGDSALYLCASSLGTGGYHFGEGSWLTVV.

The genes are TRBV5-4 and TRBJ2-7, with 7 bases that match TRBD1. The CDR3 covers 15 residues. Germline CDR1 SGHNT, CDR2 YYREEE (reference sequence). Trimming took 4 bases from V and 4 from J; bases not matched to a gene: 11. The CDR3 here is CASSPGRAGGYEQYF. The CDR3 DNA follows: TGTGCCAGCAGCCCCGGTAGGGCAGGGGGATACGAGCAGTACTTC.

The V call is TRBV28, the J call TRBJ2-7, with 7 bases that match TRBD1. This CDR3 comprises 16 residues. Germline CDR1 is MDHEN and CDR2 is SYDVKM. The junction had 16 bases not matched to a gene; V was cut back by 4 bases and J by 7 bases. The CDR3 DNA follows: TGTGCCAGCAGTTCCAGGGGGTCGGGCCGGTCCCTGGAGCAGTACTTC. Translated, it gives CASSSRGSGRSLEQYF.

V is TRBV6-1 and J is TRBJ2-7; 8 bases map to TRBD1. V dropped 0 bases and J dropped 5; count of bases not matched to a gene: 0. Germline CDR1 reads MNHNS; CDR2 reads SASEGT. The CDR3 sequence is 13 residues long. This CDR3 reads CASSEADRDEQYF. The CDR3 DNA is TGTGCCAGCAGTGAAGCGGACAGGGACGAGCAGTACTTC.

The CDR3 is CASSLWGRGQPQHF. The CDR3 DNA reads as TGTGCCAGCAGTTTATGGGGGAGGGGTCAGCCCCAGCATTTT. V and J are TRBV27 and TRBJ1-5; D might be TRBD1 (5 bases). The V gene's germline CDR1 is MNHEY and CDR2 SMNVEV (reference sequence). V gave up 1 base and J gave up 6 bases, with 10 bases separating them. The CDR3 sequence is 14 residues long.

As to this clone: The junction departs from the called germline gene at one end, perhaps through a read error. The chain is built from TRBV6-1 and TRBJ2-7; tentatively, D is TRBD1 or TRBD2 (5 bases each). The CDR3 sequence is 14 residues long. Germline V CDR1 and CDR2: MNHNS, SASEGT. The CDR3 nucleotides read TGTGCCAGCAGGGAAGCGGCAGGGTTATACGAGCAGTACTTC. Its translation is CASREAAGLYEQYF.

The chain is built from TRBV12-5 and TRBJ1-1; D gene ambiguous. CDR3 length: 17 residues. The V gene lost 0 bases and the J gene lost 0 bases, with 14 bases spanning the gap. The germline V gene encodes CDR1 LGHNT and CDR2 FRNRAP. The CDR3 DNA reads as TGTGCTAGTGGTTTGGTACTCCGGGAGTACATGAACACTGAAGCTTTCTTT. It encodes CASGLVLREYMNTEAFF.

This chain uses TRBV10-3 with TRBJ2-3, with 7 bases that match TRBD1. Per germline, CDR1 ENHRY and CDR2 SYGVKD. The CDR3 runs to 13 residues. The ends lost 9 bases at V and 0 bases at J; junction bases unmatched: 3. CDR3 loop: CAMRGPSTDTQYF. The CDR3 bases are TGTGCCATGAGGGGGCCTAGCACAGATACGCAGTATTTT.

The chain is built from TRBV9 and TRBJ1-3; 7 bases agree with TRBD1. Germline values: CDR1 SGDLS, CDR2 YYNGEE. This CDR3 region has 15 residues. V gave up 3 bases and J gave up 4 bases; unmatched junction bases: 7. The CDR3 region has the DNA TGTGCCAGCAGCGCCGCTACAGGGGAGGGAAACACCATATATTTT. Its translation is CASSAATGEGNTIYF.

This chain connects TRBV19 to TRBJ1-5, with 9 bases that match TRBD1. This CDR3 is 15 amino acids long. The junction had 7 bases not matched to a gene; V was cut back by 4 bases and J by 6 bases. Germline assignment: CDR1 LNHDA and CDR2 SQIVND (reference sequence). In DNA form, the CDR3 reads TGTGCCAGTAGTACCCCGGGACAGGGCGGTCAGCCCCAGCATTTT. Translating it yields CASSTPGQGGQPQHF. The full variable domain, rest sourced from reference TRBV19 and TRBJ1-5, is DGGITQSPKYLFRKEGQNVTLSCEQNLNHDAMYWYRQDPGQGLRLIYYSQIVNDFQKGDIAEGYSVSREKKESFPLTVTSAQKNPTAFYLCASSTPGQGGQPQHFGDGTRLSIL.

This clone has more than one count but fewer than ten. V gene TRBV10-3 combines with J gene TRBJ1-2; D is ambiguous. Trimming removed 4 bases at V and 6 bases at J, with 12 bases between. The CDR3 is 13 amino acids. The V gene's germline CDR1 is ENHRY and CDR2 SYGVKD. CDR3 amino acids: CAISASGYNGYTF. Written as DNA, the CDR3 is TGTGCCATCAGTGCCTCGGGATATAATGGCTACACCTTC.

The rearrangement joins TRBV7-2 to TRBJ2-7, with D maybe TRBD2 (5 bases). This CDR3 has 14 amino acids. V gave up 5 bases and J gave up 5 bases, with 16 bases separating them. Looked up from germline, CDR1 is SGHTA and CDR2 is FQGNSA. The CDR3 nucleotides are TGTGCCAGCAGCCCCCGAACTAGGCTACACGAGCAGTACTTC. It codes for CASSPRTRLHEQYF.

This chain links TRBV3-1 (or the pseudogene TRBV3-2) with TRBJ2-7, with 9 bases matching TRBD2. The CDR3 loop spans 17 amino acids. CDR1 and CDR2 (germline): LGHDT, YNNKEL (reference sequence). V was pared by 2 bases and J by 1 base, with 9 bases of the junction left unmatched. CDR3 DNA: TGTGCCAGCAGCCAATTGATATCTAGCGGGGTATCCTACGAGCAGTACTTC. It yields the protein CASSQLISSGVSYEQYF.

CDR3 nucleotide sequence: TGTGCCAGCAGCCCAGCGACAGGGGTAAACTATGGCTACACCTTC. Translation gives CASSPATGVNYGYTF. The V gene is TRBV7-9, the J gene TRBJ1-2, with 8 bases that match TRBD1. With V trimmed by 5 bases and J by 2 bases, 7 bases remained unmatched. Germline values: CDR1 SEHNR, CDR2 FQNEAQ (reference sequence). This CDR3 is 15 amino acids long.

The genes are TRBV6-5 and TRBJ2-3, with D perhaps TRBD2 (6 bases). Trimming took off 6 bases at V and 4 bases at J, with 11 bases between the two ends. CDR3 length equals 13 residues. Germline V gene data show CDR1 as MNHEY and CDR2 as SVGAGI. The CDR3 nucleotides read TGTGCCAGCAGGGATCTAGCGTCAGATACGCAGTATTTT. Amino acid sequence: CASRDLASDTQYF.

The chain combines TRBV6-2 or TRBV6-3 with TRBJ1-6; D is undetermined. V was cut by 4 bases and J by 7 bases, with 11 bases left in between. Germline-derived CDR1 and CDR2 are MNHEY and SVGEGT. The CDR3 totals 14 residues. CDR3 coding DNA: TGTGCCAGCAGTTTTAACCGGCGGAATTCACCCCTCCACTTT. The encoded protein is CASSFNRRNSPLHF.

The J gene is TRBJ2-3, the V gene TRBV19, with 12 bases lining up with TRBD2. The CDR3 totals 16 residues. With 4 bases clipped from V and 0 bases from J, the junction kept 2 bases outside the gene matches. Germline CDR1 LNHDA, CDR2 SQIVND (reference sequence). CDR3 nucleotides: TGTGCCAGTAGTAGACTAGCGGGAGCTAGCACAGATACGCAGTATTTT. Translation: CASSRLAGASTDTQYF.

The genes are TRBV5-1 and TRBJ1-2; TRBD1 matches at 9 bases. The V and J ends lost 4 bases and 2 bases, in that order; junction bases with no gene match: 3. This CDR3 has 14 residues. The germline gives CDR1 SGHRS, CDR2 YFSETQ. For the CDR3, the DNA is TGCGCCAGCAGCCTGACAGGGGGAAACTATGGCTACACCTTC. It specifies CASSLTGGNYGYTF.

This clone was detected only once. The CDR3 loop reads CASRGVSPKEQYF. CDR3 sequence (DNA): TGTGCCAGCAGAGGAGTATCCCCTAAAGAGCAGTACTTC. The gene calls are TRBV6-6 and TRBJ2-7; D is uncertain. The germline V gene has CDR1 MNHNY and CDR2 SVGAGI (reference sequence). This CDR3 is built from 13 residues. Trimming removed 6 bases from V and 7 bases from J, with 16 bases in between.

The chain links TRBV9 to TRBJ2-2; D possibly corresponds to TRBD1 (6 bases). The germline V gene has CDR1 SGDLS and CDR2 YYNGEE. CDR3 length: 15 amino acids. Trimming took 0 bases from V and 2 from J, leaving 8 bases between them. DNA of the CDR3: TGTGCCAGCAGCGTAGGGACAGCCAACACCGGGGAGCTGTTTTTT. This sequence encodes CASSVGTANTGELFF.

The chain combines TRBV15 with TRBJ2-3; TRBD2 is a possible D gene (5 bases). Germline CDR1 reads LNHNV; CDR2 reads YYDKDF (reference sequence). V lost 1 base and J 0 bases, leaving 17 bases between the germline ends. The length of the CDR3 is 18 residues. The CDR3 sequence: CATSRARRLASSTDTQYF. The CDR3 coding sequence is TGTGCCACCAGCAGAGCCCGCCGGCTAGCTTCAAGCACAGATACGCAGTATTTT.

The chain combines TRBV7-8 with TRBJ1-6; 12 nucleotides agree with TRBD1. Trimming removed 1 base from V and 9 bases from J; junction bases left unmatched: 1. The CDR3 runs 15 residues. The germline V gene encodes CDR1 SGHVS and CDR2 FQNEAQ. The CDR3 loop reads CASSLEGQGASPLHF. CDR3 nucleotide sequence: TGTGCCAGCAGCTTAGAGGGACAGGGGGCTTCACCCCTCCACTTT.